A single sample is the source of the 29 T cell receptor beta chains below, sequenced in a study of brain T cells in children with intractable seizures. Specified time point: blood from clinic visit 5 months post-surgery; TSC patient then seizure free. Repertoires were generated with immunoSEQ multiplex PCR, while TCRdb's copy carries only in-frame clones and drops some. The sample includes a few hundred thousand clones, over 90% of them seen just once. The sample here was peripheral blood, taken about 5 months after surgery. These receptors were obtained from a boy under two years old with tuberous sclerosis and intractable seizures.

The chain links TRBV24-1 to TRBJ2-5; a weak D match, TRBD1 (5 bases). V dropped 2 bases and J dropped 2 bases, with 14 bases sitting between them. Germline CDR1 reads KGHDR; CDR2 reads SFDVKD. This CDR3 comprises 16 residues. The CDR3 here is CATSDSNRGSQETQYF. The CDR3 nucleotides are TGTGCCACCAGTGATTCCAATAGGGGCAGTCAAGAGACCCAGTACTTC.

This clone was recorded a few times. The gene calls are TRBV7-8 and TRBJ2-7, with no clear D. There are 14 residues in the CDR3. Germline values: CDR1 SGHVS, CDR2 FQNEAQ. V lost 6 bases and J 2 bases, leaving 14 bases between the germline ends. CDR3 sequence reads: CASRLRAEPYEQYF. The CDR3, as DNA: TGTGCCAGCAGATTAAGGGCCGAGCCCTACGAGCAGTACTTC.

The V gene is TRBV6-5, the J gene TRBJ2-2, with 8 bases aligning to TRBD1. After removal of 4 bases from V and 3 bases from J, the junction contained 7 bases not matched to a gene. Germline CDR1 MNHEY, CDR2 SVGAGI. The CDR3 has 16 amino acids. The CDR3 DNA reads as TGTGCCAGCAGTTCAACGGACAGGGTGGACACCGGGGAGCTGTTTTTT. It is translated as CASSSTDRVDTGELFF.

The CDR3 DNA follows: TGTGCCACCAGTGATAGAAGGGCAGGGGTACTATACAATGAGCAGTTCTTC. It translates to CATSDRRAGVLYNEQFF. The chain is built from TRBV24-1 and TRBJ2-1; D perhaps matches TRBD1 (6 bases). The V end lost 3 bases, the J end lost 4 bases, and 18 bases lay between the germline ends. This CDR3 comprises 17 residues. Germline V gene lookup returns CDR1 KGHDR and CDR2 SFDVKD.

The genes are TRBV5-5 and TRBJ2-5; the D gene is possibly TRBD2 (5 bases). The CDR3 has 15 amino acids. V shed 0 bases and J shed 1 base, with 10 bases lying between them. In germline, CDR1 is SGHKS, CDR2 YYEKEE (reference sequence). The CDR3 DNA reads TGTGCCAGCAGCTTGGACGGGAACCCCCAAGAGACCCAGTACTTC. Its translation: CASSLDGNPQETQYF.

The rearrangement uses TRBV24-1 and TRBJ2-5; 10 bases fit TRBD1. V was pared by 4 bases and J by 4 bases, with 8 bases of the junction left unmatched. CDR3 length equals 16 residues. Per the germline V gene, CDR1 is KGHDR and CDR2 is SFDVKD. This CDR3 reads CATSDPTGGAGETQYF. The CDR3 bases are TGTGCCACCAGTGACCCGACAGGGGGCGCAGGAGAGACCCAGTACTTC.

The CDR3 spells CASSIMGGGNQPQHF. DNA for the CDR3: TGTGCCAGTAGTATAATGGGCGGGGGCAATCAGCCCCAGCATTTT. The chain recombines TRBV19 with TRBJ1-5; D is uncertain. Germline V gene data show CDR1 as LNHDA and CDR2 as SQIVND (reference sequence). V lost 2 bases and J 2 bases, leaving 10 bases between the germline ends. There are 15 residues in the CDR3.

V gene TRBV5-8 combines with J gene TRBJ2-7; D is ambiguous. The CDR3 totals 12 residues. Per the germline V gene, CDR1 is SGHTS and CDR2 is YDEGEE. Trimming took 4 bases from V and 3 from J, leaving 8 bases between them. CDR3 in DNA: TGTGCCAGCAGCATTGGGTACTACGAGCAGTACTTC. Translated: CASSIGYYEQYF.

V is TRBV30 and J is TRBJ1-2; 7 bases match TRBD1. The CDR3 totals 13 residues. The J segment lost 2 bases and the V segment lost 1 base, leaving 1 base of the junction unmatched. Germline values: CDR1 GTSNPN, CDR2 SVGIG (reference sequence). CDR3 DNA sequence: TGTGCCTGGAGTGAACAGGGGAACTATGGCTACACCTTC. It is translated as CAWSEQGNYGYTF.

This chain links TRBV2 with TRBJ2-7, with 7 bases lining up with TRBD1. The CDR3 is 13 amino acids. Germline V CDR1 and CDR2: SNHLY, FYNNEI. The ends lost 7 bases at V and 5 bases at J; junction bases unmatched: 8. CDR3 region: CASNRQGVNEQYF. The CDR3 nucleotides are TGTGCCAGCAACCGACAGGGTGTCAACGAGCAGTACTTC.

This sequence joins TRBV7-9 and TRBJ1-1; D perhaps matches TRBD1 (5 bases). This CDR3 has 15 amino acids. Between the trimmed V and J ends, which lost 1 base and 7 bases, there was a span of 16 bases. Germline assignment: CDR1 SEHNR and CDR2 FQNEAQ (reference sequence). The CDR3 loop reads CASSLDWGLGGEAFF. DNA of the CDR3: TGTGCCAGCAGCTTAGACTGGGGGTTGGGGGGTGAAGCTTTCTTT.

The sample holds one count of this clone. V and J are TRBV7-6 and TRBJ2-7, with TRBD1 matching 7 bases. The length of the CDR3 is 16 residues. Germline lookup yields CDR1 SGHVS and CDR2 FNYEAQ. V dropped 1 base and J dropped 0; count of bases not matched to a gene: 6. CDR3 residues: CASSLGVRDSSYEQYF. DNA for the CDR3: TGTGCCAGCAGCTTAGGTGTCCGGGACAGCTCCTACGAGCAGTACTTC.

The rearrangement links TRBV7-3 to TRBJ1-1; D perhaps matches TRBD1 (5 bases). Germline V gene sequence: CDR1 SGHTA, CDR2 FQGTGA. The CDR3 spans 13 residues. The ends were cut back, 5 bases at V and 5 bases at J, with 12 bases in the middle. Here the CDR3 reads CASSQGWGTEAFF. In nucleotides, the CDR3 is TGTGCCAGCAGCCAGGGATGGGGGACTGAAGCTTTCTTT.

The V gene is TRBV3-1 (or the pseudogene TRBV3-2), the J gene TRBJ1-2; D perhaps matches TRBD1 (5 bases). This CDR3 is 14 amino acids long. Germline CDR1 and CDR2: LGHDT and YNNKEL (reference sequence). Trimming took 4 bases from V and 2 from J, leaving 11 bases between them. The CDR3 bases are TGTGCCAGCAGCCTCACTTGGGGCAACTATGGCTACACCTTC. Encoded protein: CASSLTWGNYGYTF.

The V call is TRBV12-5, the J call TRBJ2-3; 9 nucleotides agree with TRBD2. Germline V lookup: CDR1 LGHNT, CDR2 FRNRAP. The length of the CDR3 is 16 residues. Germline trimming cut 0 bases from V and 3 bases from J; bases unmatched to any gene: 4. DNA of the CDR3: TGTGCTAGTGGTTTGGTATTAGCGGGGGAGACAGATACGCAGTATTTT. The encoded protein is CASGLVLAGETDTQYF.

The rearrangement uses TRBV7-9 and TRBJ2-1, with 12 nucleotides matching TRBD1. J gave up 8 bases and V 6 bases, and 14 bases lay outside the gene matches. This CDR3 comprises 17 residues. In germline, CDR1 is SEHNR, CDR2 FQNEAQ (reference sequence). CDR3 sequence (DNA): TGTGCCAGCAGTATCGCCCGGGGGGGACAGGGGGCCTATGAGCAGTTCTTC. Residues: CASSIARGGQGAYEQFF.

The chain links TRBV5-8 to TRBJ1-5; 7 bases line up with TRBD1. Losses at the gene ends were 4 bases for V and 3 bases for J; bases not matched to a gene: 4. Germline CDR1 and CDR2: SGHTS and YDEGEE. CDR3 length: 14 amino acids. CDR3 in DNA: TGTGCCAGCAGCCCGGGACAGCACAATCAGCCCCAGCATTTT. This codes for CASSPGQHNQPQHF.

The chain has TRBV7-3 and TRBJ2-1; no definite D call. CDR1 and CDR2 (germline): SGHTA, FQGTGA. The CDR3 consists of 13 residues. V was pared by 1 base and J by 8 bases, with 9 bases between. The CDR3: CASSLNKFYEQFF. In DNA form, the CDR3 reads TGTGCCAGCAGCTTAAATAAGTTCTATGAGCAGTTCTTC.

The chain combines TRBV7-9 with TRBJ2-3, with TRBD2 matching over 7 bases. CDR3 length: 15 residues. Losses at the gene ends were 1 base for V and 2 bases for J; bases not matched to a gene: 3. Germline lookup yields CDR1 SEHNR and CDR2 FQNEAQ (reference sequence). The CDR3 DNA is TGTGCCAGCAGCTTAGGCGGGGGTTTCACAGATACGCAGTATTTT. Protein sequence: CASSLGGGFTDTQYF. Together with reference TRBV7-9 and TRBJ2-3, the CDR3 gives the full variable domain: DTGVSQNPRHKITKRGQNVTFRCDPISEHNRLYWYRQTLGQGPEFLTYFQNEAQLEKSRLLSDRFSAERPKGSFSTLEIQRTEQGDSAMYLCASSLGGGFTDTQYFGPGTRLTVL.

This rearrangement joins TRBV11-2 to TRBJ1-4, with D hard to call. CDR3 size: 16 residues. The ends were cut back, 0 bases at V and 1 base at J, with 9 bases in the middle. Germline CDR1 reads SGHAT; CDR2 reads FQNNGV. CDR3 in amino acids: CASSLDSLGTNEKLFF. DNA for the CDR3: TGTGCCAGCAGCTTAGATAGTTTGGGAACTAATGAAAAACTGTTTTTT. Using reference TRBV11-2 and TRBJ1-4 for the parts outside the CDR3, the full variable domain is EAGVAQSPRYKIIEKRQSVAFWCNPISGHATLYWYQQILGQGPKLLIQFQNNGVVDDSQLPKDRFSAERLKGVDSTLKIQPAKLEDSAVYLCASSLDSLGTNEKLFFGSGTQLSVL.

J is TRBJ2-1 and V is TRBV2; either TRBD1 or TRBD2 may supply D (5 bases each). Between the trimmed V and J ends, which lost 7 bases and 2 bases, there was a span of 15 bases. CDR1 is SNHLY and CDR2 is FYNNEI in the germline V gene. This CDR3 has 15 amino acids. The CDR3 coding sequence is TGTGCCAGCACGGGGCAGGGCATGACCTACAATGAGCAGTTCTTC. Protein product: CASTGQGMTYNEQFF.

This chain's CDR3 is CASSLFGLPDDNEQFF. As DNA, the CDR3 is TGTGCCAGCAGCTTATTTGGTCTACCGGATGACAATGAGCAGTTCTTC. This chain connects TRBV11-3 to TRBJ2-1; no reliable D call. The CDR3 is 16 residues long. Per germline, CDR1 SGHNT and CDR2 YENEEA. Trimming left V 2 bases short and J 5 bases short, with 16 bases between.

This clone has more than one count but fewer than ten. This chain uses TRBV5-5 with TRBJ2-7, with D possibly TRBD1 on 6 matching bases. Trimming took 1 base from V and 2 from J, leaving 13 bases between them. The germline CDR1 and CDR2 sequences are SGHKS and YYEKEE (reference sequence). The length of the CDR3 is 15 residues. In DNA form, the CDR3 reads TGTGCCAGCAGCTTGACAGGGCGCGAGGCCTACGAGCAGTACTTC. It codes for CASSLTGREAYEQYF.

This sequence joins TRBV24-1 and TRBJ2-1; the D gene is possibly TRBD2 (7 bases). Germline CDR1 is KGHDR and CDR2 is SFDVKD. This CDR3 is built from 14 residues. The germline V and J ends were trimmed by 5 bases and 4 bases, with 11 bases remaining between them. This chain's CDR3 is CATSGGGRYNEQFF. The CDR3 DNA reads TGTGCCACCAGTGGGGGGGGCAGGTACAATGAGCAGTTCTTC.

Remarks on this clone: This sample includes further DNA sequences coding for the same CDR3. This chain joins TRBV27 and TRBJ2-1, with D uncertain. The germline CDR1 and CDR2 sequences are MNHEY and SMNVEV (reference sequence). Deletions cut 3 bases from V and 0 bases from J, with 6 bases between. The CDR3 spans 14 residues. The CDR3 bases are TGTGCCAGCAGTTTGGGCGGCTCCTACAATGAGCAGTTCTTC. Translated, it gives CASSLGGSYNEQFF.

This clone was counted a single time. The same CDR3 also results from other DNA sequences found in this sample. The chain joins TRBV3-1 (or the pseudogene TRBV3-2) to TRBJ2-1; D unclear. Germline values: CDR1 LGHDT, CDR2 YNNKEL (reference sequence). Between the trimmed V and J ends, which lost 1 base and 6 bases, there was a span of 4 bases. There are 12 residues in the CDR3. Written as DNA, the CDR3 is TGTGCCAGCAGCCAAGTCCCCAATGAGCAGTTCTTC. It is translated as CASSQVPNEQFF.

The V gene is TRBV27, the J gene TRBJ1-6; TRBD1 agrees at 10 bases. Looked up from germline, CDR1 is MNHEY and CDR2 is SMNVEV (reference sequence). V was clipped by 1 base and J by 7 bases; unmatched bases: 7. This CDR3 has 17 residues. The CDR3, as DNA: TGTGCCAGCAGTTTATACTGGACAGGGGGAATAAATTCACCCCTCCACTTT. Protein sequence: CASSLYWTGGINSPLHF.

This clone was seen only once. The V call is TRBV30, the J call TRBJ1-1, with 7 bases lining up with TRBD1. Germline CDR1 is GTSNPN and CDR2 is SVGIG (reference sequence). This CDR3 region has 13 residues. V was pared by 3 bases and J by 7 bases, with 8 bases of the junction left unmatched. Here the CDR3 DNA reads TGTGCCTGGAGCCACATCGGGGACAGTGAAGCTTTCTTT. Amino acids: CAWSHIGDSEAFF.

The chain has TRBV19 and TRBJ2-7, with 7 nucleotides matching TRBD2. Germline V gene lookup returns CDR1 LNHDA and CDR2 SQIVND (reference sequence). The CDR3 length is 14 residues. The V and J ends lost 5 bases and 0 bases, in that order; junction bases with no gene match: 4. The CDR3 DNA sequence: TGTGCCAGTAGTGCCAGGACTAGCTCCTACGAGCAGTACTTC. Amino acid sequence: CASSARTSSYEQYF.